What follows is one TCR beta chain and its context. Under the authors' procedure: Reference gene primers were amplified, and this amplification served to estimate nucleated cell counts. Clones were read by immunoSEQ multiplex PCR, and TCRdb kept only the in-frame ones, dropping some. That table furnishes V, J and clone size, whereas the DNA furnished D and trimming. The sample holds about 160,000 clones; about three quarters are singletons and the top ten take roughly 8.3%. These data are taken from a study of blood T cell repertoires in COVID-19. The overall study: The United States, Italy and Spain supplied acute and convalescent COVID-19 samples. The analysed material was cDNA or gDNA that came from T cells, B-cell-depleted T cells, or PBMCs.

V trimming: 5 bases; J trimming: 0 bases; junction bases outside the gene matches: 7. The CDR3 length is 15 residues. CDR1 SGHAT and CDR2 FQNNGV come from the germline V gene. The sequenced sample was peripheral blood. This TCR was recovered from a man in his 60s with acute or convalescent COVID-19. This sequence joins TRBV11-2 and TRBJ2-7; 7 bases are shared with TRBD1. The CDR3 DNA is TGTGCCAGCAGCGCTGCGGCAGGGGGCTCCTACGAGCAGTACTTC. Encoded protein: CASSAAAGGSYEQYF.